This is a list of T cell receptor beta chains from one sample in a study of CD8+CD57+ T cells in acquired aplastic anemia. TCRdb reprocessed the reads via MiXCR and lists one record per CDR3 protein. The repertoire consists of some 120,000 distinct CDR3 sequences, with around 48% occurring once and the leading ten covering around 2.5%. The sequencing sample was made of sorted CD4+, CD8+, or CD8+CD57+ T cells (not recorded which) from PBMCs. The receptors were gathered from a human donor in good health, serving as a control. CDR3s include the opening cysteine and the closing phenylalanine or tryptophan. Clone size is stated in some rows and not others, as once, few, many or a class when expanded.

clone size | J gene | V gene | CDR3 length | CDR3 protein
. | TRBJ2-1 | TRBV19 | 16 | CASSRASGRNVNERFF
. | TRBJ1-2 | TRBV2 | 17 | CASSRPGQGSSNYGYTF
. | TRBJ2-6 | TRBV20-1 | 15 | CSARGGRDGANVLTF
. | TRBJ1-6 | TRBV7-9 | 14 | CASSRRLVGEPLHF
many | TRBJ1-2 | TRBV14 | 17 | CASSQQNRGYLGYGYTF
few | TRBJ1-2 | TRBV29-1 | 13 | CSVEGWQGFGYTF
. | TRBJ2-5 | TRBV10-1 | 15 | CASSPLGLQQETQYF
. | TRBJ2-7 | TRBV28 | 16 | CASSFPKRGATYEQYF
many | TRBJ2-5 | TRBV13 | 16 | CASSFGGLAGGETQYF
many | TRBJ2-6 | TRBV6-2/TRBV6-3 | 15 | CASSRTGAGANVLTF
many | TRBJ2-7 | TRBV2 | 14 | CASRGTGGQHEQYF
few | TRBJ2-1 | TRBV7-6 | 13 | CASSLSPHNEQFF
. | TRBJ1-2 | TRBV19 | 12 | CATQTGGTGYTF
. | TRBJ2-3 | TRBV5-5 | 14 | CAGTLGISTDTQYF